Presented here are 21 T cell receptor beta chains from one specimen sequenced in a study of T cell repertoires in cytomegalovirus infection. One entry per CDR3 protein results from TCRdb running MiXCR on the reads. The sample includes some 280,000 distinct CDR3 sequences, roughly an eighth seen only once; the top ten take around 9.5%. The specimen was PBMCs. These receptors came from a human donor in good health (CMV status not recorded). Some clones in this sample may be carry-over from other donors' samples.

This clonotype was recorded many times. The chain uses TRBV7-6 and TRBJ2-1; 8 bases match TRBD1. The CDR3 consists of 19 residues. Unmatched junction bases numbered 22, after V lost 5 bases and J lost 7 bases. Germline CDR1 SGHVS, CDR2 FNYEAQ. The CDR3, as DNA: TGTGCCAGCAGCCTAATAGTCCCGGGACAGGTACTGAACCGAAATGAGCAGTTCTTC. Amino acids: CASSLIVPGQVLNRNEQFF.

The gene calls are TRBV28 and TRBJ1-5; D possibly corresponds to TRBD1 (6 bases). V was shortened by 6 bases and J by 7 bases, with 25 bases between the two germline ends. CDR1 and CDR2 (germline): MDHEN, SYDVKM. The CDR3 contains 17 residues. Here the CDR3 DNA reads TGTGCCAGCAGCTTCCCAGTCAGGGGATCAGGAGGCCAGCCCCAGCATTTT. Its protein product is CASSFPVRGSGGQPQHF.

The genes are TRBV10-3 and TRBJ1-2; 7 bases fit TRBD1. The germline V gene encodes CDR1 ENHRY and CDR2 SYGVKD. The CDR3 runs to 12 residues. J lost 2 bases, V lost 6 bases, and 0 bases had no gene match. CDR3 sequence: CAIRQGNYGYTF. CDR3 sequence (DNA): TGTGCCATCAGACAGGGGAACTATGGCTACACCTTC.

The table lists this clonotype with many counts. The V and J genes are TRBV7-2 and TRBJ1-1, with TRBD1 as a possible D gene (5 bases). V dropped 3 bases and J dropped 5 bases, with 22 bases sitting between them. Germline assignment: CDR1 SGHTA and CDR2 FQGNSA. This CDR3 contains 17 residues. The CDR3 spells CASSFIDRKDGGTEAFF. The DNA for the CDR3 is TGTGCCAGCAGCTTCATAGACAGAAAGGATGGGGGAACTGAAGCTTTCTTT.

This clonotype was detected ten times or more. The chain uses TRBV28 and TRBJ1-2, with TRBD1 matching 8 bases. In germline, CDR1 is MDHEN, CDR2 SYDVKM. V shed 5 bases, J shed 5 bases, and the junction held 10 bases outside the gene matches. This CDR3 has 15 amino acids. CDR3 bases: TGTGCCAGCAGTCCTCCCCGGACAGGGACATATGGCTACACCTTC. Residues: CASSPPRTGTYGYTF.

This clonotype was counted a few times. The V gene is TRBV9, the J gene TRBJ1-3; D is uncertain. The V and J ends lost 0 bases and 3 bases respectively, with 1 base between them. CDR1 is SGDLS, CDR2 YYNGEE, per germline. The CDR3 is 12 residues long. For the CDR3, the DNA is TGTGCCAGCAGCGTAGATGGAAACACCATATATTTT. This codes for CASSVDGNTIYF.

This rearrangement joins TRBV5-1 to TRBJ2-4; D may be TRBD1 (5 bases). This CDR3 region has 15 residues. Germline V lookup: CDR1 SGHRS, CDR2 YFSETQ. The ends were cut back, 8 bases at V and 0 bases at J, with 15 bases in the middle. DNA of the CDR3: TGCGCCAGGCCCTTGGACAACTCAGCCAAAAACATTCAGTACTTC. Translating gives CARPLDNSAKNIQYF.

Many counts were recorded for this clonotype. The chain uses TRBV27 and TRBJ1-1; D remains unclear. The CDR3 spans 13 residues. Trimming took 3 bases from V and 0 from J, leaving 5 bases between them. CDR1 MNHEY and CDR2 SMNVEV come from the germline V gene (reference sequence). The CDR3 sequence is CASSLSVNTEAFF. CDR3 coding DNA: TGTGCCAGCAGTTTGTCAGTGAACACTGAAGCTTTCTTT.

The genes are TRBV4-1 and TRBJ2-7; D might be TRBD2 (6 bases). CDR3 length: 12 residues. V lost 5 bases, J lost 6 bases, and 11 bases lay in between. In germline, CDR1 is MGHRA, CDR2 YSYEKL. The CDR3 bases are TGCGCCAGCAGCTTCGTGGAGGGCGAGCAGTACTTC. Residues: CASSFVEGEQYF.

This clonotype was found many times. CDR3 DNA: TGTGCCAGCAGCTTAGGGCGGGGAGCTAACTATGGCTACACCTTC. Its protein product is CASSLGRGANYGYTF. The J gene is TRBJ1-2, the V gene TRBV7-2; D unclear. Germline loops: CDR1 SGHTA, CDR2 FQGNSA. The CDR3 length is 15 residues. Trimming shortened V by 1 base and J by 0 bases, and 9 bases separated the two germline ends.

In its sample, this clonotype was seen many times. The rearrangement joins TRBV7-2 to TRBJ1-1, with D possibly matching TRBD1 (6 bases). The CDR3 extends over 14 amino acids. Germline-derived CDR1 and CDR2 are SGHTA and FQGNSA. V gave up 5 bases and J gave up 8 bases, with 18 bases separating them. The CDR3 loop reads CASSRGHGLTEAFF. Here the CDR3 DNA reads TGTGCCAGCAGCCGGGGACATGGCTTGACGGAAGCTTTCTTT.

This clonotype was detected a few times. The chain links TRBV6-2 or TRBV6-3 to TRBJ2-1, with 8 bases fitting TRBD1. Germline CDR1 MNHEY, CDR2 SVGEGT. The CDR3 contains 14 residues. The V gene end was trimmed by 5 bases and the J gene end by 4 bases; junction bases not matched to a gene: 4. CDR3 loop: CASSIQGAYNEQFF. In nucleotides, the CDR3 is TGTGCCAGCAGTATTCAGGGGGCTTACAATGAGCAGTTCTTC.

This rearrangement joins TRBV20-1 to TRBJ2-7; 8 bases align to TRBD1. The length of the CDR3 is 15 residues. Trimming took 6 bases from V and 0 from J; bases not matched to a gene: 10. Germline assignment: CDR1 DFQATT and CDR2 SNEGSKA (reference sequence). DNA of the CDR3: TGCAGTGCGAGCACCTGGACAGGGAGCTCCTACGAGCAGTACTTC. Encoded protein: CSASTWTGSSYEQYF.

This clonotype was found many times. In nucleotides, the CDR3 is TGCAGTGCTAGACCACGGACAGGGAATCAATACGAGCAGTACTTC. This translates into CSARPRTGNQYEQYF. The rearrangement joins TRBV20-1 to TRBJ2-7, with 8 bases lining up with TRBD1. The V gene end was trimmed by 2 bases and the J gene end by 4 bases; junction bases not matched to a gene: 10. Germline CDR1 reads DFQATT; CDR2 reads SNEGSKA (reference sequence). This CDR3 is built from 15 residues.

This clonotype was recorded at least ten times. This sequence joins TRBV27 and TRBJ1-5; D unclear. CDR1 MNHEY and CDR2 SMNVEV come from the germline V gene (reference sequence). V was trimmed by 8 bases and J by 3 bases, leaving 8 bases between them. The CDR3 contains 12 residues. CDR3 nucleotide sequence: TGTGCCAGCGGAAACAACAATCAGCCCCAGCATTTT. It yields the protein CASGNNNQPQHF.

This clonotype was found many times. V usage is TRBV19 and J usage is TRBJ1-5, with D unresolved. CDR1 is LNHDA, CDR2 SQIVND, per germline (reference sequence). The length of the CDR3 is 15 residues. V lost 7 bases, J lost 4 bases, and 17 bases lay in between. The CDR3 sequence is CASTRDGENNQPQHF. The CDR3, as DNA: TGTGCCAGTACCCGCGACGGCGAGAATAATCAGCCCCAGCATTTT.

This clonotype was recorded at least ten times. The chain uses TRBV10-3 and TRBJ1-6, with D perhaps matching TRBD1 (6 bases). The length of the CDR3 is 16 residues. V was pared by 6 bases and J by 7 bases, with 19 bases between. Germline loops: CDR1 ENHRY, CDR2 SYGVKD. Here the CDR3 reads CAISDLRGGQNSPLHF. The CDR3 nucleotides are TGTGCCATCAGCGACCTAAGGGGGGGTCAAAATTCACCCCTCCACTTT.

This clonotype has a handful of counts. The chain is built from TRBV2 and TRBJ2-5; perhaps TRBD1 as D (5 bases). The CDR3 consists of 14 residues. In germline, CDR1 is SNHLY, CDR2 FYNNEI. Between the trimmed V and J ends, which lost 3 bases and 4 bases, there was a span of 12 bases. CDR3 nucleotide sequence: TGTGCCAGCAGTGACAGCCAGGGTGGAGAGACCCAGTACTTC. It codes for CASSDSQGGETQYF.

This clonotype was found many times. The chain carries TRBV4-1 and TRBJ2-7, with TRBD1 as a possible D gene (5 bases). The CDR3 has 16 amino acids. Trimming removed 6 bases at V and 2 bases at J, with 20 bases between. The germline CDR1 and CDR2 sequences are MGHRA and YSYEKL. The CDR3 here is CASSRISGSPAYEQYF. CDR3 sequence (DNA): TGCGCCAGCAGTCGAATCTCAGGGTCCCCCGCCTACGAGCAGTACTTC.

The chain recombines TRBV20-1 with TRBJ2-3; 7 bases are a match to TRBD2. CDR3 size: 12 residues. Germline loops: CDR1 DFQATT, CDR2 SNEGSKA (reference sequence). The J segment lost 7 bases and the V segment lost 4 bases, leaving 5 bases of the junction unmatched. As DNA, the CDR3 is TGCAGTGCTATTCCCGGGGGGAATACGCAGTATTTT. It translates to CSAIPGGNTQYF.

The chain combines TRBV5-1 with TRBJ1-1, with TRBD1 matching over 9 bases. J lost 5 bases, V lost 2 bases, and 4 bases had no gene match. The CDR3 loop spans 14 amino acids. Germline CDR1 and CDR2: SGHRS and YFSETQ. CDR3 protein: CASSFTGGRTEAFF. In DNA, the CDR3 is TGCGCCAGCAGCTTCACAGGGGGCAGGACTGAAGCTTTCTTT.